Sequencing of this T cell receptor beta chain was carried out in a study of shared clonotypes between healthy human individuals. The ends were cut back, 4 bases at V and 4 bases at J, with 8 bases in the middle. Germline assignment: CDR1 SGHAT and CDR2 FQNNGV. CDR3 length: 13 amino acids. TCRdb keeps only in-frame clones here, not all; method: immunoSEQ multiplex PCR. The sample has 2 million to 2.5 million clones, 90% to 95% seen once. The sample consisted of naive CD4+ T cells sorted from blood. Documented subset: CD45RA+ positively selected. The sequence was collected from a man aged 18 to 29 in good health. V and J are TRBV11-2 and TRBJ2-1, with D possibly TRBD2 on 5 matching bases. The CDR3 reads CASSSDSYNEQFF. The CDR3 DNA reads as TGTGCCAGCAGCTCGGACTCGTACAATGAGCAGTTCTTC.